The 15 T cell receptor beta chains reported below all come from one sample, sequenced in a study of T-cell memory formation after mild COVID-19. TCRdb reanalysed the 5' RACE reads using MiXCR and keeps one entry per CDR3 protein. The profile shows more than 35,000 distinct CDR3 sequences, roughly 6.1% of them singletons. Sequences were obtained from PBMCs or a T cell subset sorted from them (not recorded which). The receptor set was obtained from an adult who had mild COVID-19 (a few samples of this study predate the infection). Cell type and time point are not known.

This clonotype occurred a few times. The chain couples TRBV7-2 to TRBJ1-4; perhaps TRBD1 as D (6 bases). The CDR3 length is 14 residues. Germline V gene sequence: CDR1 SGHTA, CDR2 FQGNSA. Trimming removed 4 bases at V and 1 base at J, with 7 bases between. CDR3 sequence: CASSSGQTNEKLFF. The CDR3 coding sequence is TGTGCCAGCAGCTCGGGACAAACTAATGAAAAACTGTTTTTT.

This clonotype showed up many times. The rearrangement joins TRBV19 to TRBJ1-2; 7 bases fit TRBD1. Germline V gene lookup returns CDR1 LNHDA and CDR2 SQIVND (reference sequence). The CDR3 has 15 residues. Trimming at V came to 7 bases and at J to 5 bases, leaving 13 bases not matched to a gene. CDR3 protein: CASTTRDRGNYGYTF. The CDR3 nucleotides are TGTGCCAGTACTACCCGGGACAGAGGAAATTATGGCTACACCTTC.

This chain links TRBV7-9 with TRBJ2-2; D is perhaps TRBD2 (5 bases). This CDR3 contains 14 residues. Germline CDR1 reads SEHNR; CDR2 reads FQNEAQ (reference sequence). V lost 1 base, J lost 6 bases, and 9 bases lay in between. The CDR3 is CASSLGGFSGELFF. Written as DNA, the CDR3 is TGTGCCAGCAGCTTAGGAGGGTTCTCCGGGGAGCTGTTTTTT.

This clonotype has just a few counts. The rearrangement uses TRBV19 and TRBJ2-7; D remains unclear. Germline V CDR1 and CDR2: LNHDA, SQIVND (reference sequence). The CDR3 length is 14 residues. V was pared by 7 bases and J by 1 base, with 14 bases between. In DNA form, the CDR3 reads TGTGCCAGTACCCAAAAGGCAGCTTCCTACGAGCAGTACTTC. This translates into CASTQKAASYEQYF.

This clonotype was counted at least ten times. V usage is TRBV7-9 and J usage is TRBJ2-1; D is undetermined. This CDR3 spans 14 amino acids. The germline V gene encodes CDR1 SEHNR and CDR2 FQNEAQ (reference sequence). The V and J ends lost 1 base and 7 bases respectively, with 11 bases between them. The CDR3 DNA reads TGTGCCAGCAGCTTAGAGGTGCCGGCTAATGAGCAGTTCTTC. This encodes CASSLEVPANEQFF. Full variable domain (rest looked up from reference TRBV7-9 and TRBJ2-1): DTGVSQNPRHKITKRGQNVTFRCDPISEHNRLYWYRQTLGQGPEFLTYFQNEAQLEKSRLLSDRFSAERPKGSFSTLEIQRTEQGDSAMYLCASSLEVPANEQFFGPGTRLTVL.

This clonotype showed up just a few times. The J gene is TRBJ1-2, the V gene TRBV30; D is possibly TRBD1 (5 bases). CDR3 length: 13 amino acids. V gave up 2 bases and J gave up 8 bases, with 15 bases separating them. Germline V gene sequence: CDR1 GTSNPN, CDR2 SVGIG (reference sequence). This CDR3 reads CAWSFGDRVGYTF. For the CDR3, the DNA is TGTGCCTGGAGTTTCGGGGACCGGGTAGGCTACACCTTC.

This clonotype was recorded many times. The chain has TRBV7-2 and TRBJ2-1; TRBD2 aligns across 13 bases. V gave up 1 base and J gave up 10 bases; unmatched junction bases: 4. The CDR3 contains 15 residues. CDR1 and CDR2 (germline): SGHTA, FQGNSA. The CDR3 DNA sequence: TGTGCCAGCAGCTTAGTGGGGACTAGCGGGATCGAGCAGTTCTTC. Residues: CASSLVGTSGIEQFF.

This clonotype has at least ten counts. CDR3: CSASGPPDTQYF. The CDR3 coding sequence is TGCAGTGCATCGGGGCCCCCAGATACGCAGTATTTT. The J gene is TRBJ2-3, the V gene TRBV20-1, with D possibly being TRBD1 or TRBD2 (5 bases each). Germline V gives CDR1 DFQATT, CDR2 SNEGSKA (reference sequence). V lost 6 bases, J lost 4 bases, and 11 bases lay in between. The CDR3 contains 12 residues.

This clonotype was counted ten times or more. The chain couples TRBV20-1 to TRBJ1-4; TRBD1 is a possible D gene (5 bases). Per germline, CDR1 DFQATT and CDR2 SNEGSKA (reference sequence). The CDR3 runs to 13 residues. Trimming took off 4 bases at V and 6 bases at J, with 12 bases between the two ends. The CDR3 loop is CSANPLGDEKLFF. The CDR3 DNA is TGCAGTGCTAACCCCCTGGGGGATGAAAAACTGTTTTTT.

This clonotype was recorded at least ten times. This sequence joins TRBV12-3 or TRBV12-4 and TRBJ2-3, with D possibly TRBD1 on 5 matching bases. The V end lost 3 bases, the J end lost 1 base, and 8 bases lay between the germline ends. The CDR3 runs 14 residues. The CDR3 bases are TGTGCCAGCAGTTTTCTACAGGGCACAGATACGCAGTATTTT. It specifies CASSFLQGTDTQYF.

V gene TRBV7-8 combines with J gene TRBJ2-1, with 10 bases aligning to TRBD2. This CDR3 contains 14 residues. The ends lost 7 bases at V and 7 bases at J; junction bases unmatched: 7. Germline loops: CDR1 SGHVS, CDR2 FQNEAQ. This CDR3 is CASTYRTSGNEQFF. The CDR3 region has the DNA TGTGCCAGCACATATCGGACTAGCGGAAATGAGCAGTTCTTC.

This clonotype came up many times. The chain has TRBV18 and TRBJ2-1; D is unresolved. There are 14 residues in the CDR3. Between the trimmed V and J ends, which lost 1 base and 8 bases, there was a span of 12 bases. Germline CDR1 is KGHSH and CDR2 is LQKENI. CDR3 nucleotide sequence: TGTGCCAGCTCACCACTATCCACCGCGGATGAGCAGTTCTTC. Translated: CASSPLSTADEQFF.

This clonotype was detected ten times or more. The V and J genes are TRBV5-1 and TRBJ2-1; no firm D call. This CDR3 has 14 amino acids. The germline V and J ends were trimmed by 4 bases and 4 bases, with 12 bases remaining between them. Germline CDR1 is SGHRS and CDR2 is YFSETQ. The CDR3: CASSPANVYNEQFF. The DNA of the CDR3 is TGCGCCAGCAGCCCAGCCAACGTTTACAATGAGCAGTTCTTC.

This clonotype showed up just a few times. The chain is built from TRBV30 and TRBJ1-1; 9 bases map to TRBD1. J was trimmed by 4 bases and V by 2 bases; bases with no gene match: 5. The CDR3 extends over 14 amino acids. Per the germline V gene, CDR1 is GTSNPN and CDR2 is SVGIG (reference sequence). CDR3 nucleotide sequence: TGTGCCTGGAGTAAGGACAGGGGTATCACTGAAGCTTTCTTT. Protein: CAWSKDRGITEAFF.

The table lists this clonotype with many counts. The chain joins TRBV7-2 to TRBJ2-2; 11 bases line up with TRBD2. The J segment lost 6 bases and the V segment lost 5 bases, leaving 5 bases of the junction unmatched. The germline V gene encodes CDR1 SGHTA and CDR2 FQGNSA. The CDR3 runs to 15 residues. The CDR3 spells CASSPGTSGPGELFF. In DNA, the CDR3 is TGTGCCAGCAGCCCGGGGACTAGCGGCCCCGGGGAGCTGTTTTTT.